This record looks at one T cell receptor beta chain sequence and its context. V lost 4 bases, J lost 8 bases, and 22 bases lay in between. In germline, CDR1 is SGHRS, CDR2 YFSETQ. CDR3 length equals 16 residues. Generated by immunoSEQ multiplex PCR, the TCRdb table keeps only in-frame clones and is missing some. In the table there are 110,000 to 150,000 clones, approximately 78% of which are singletons. The data were taken from a study of blood T cell repertoires in COVID-19. Background on the study: Collection of acute and convalescent COVID-19 samples took place in the United States, Italy and Spain. PBMCs, B-cell-depleted T cells, or T cells provided the cDNA or gDNA that made up the material.

Sequencing was performed on peripheral blood. The V call is TRBV5-1, the J call TRBJ2-1; the D gene is possibly TRBD2 (7 bases). The sequence derives from a woman aged 80 or older with acute or convalescent COVID-19. The CDR3 sequence is CASSAPRGAYVDEQFF. CDR3 DNA: TGCGCCAGCAGCGCCCCCCGGGGGGCCTACGTCGATGAGCAGTTCTTC. Using reference TRBV5-1 and TRBJ2-1 for the parts outside the CDR3, the full variable domain is KAGVTQTPRYLIKTRGQQVTLSCSPISGHRSVSWYQQTPGQGLQFLFEYFSETQRNKGNFPGRFSGRQFSNSRSEMNVSTLELGDSALYLCASSAPRGAYVDEQFFGPGTRLTVL.